The rows below give T cell receptor beta chains drawn from one sample of a study of cytomegalovirus exposure and HLA in healthy donors. The table came from immunoSEQ multiplex PCR; TCRdb's copy has only in-frame clones and leaves some out. Of 110,000 to 150,000 clones listed, 77% are singletons. Input material: PBMCs. These receptors all stem from a male donor in good health and CMV-seronegative. Each CDR3 is given with its conserved first and last residue. The D gene is left open where the match is weak. Rows give clone size only sometimes, using once, few, many, or a class for an expanded clone.

d_call	clone_size	v_call	j_call	cdr3_nt	cdr3_aa
TRBD1	NA	TRBV19	TRBJ1-1	TGTGCCACCAGGGACAGGTCAAGAGGGACTGAAGCTTTCTTT	CATRDRSRGTEAFF
TRBD1	NA	TRBV5-1	TRBJ2-1	TGCGCCAGCAGCTCGGACAGGGGGCACAGTGAGCAGTTCTTC	CASSSDRGHSEQFF
TRBD2	NA	TRBV6-1	TRBJ2-1	TGTGCCAGCAGTTCCAAGACGGGAGGGGGCAATGAGCAGTTCTTC	CASSSKTGGGNEQFF
NA	NA	TRBV5-4	TRBJ2-2	TGTGCCAGCAGCTTGTGGCATGCGAACACCGGGGAGCTGTTTTTT	CASSLWHANTGELFF
TRBD2	NA	TRBV6-7	TRBJ2-7	TGTGCCAGCAGTTGCCCGACTAGCGGTCCGGAGGTAACCGACGAGCAGTACTTC	CASSCPTSGPEVTDEQYF
TRBD2	NA	TRBV10-1	TRBJ2-1	TGCGCCAGCAGTGAGTCGGCGGGAGCCTACAATGAGCAGTTCTTC	CASSESAGAYNEQFF
TRBD1	NA	TRBV11-2	TRBJ1-2	TGTGCCAGCGGACAGGGGGCTCTGGGCTACACCTTC	CASGQGALGYTF
NA	NA	TRBV10-3	TRBJ1-1	TGTGCCATCAGTGAGGGGAGCACTGAAGCTTTCTTT	CAISEGSTEAFF
TRBD1	NA	TRBV27	TRBJ1-2	TGTGCCAGCAGTTTATCGCCACAGGGGCTACTAGCTAACTATGGCTACACCTTC	CASSLSPQGLLANYGYTF
NA	NA	TRBV27	TRBJ1-1	TGTGCCAGCAGTGGGGGAAACCGGGGGACTGAAGCTTTCTTT	CASSGGNRGTEAFF
NA	NA	TRBV29-1	TRBJ2-6	TGCAGCGTTGGTGTGGGGGGAGGATCTGGGGCCAACGTCCTGACTTTC	CSVGVGGGSGANVLTF
TRBD2	NA	TRBV5-1	TRBJ2-3	TGCGCCAGCAGCTTATACCTAGCGGGTAGCACAGATACGCAGTATTTT	CASSLYLAGSTDTQYF
NA	NA	TRBV6-5	TRBJ2-7	TGTGCCAGCAGTGTGGACGCGGGAGAGCAGTACTTC	CASSVDAGEQYF
TRBD1	once	TRBV29-1	TRBJ2-7	TGCAGCGTTGGGCTAGCCTCGACAGGGGAGCAGTACTTC	CSVGLASTGEQYF
TRBD1	NA	TRBV7-9	TRBJ2-7	TGTGCCAGCAGCCCCACTACATCAGACAGGGGTTGGTCGGTGTACGAGCAGTACTTC	CASSPTTSDRGWSVYEQYF
NA	NA	TRBV9	TRBJ2-5	TGTGCCAGCAGCGTAGCCTTACAATCGGAGACCCAGTACTTC	CASSVALQSETQYF
TRBD1	few	TRBV7-2	TRBJ2-7	TGTGCCAGCAGCAGAGACAGGGGGCCCTACGAGCAGTACTTC	CASSRDRGPYEQYF
NA	NA	TRBV19	TRBJ2-2	TGTGCCAGTAGAGAAGGGGTCGGGGAGCTGTTTTTT	CASREGVGELFF
NA	NA	TRBV9	TRBJ1-1	TGTGCCAGCAGCGTAGGGCGGGGAGAAGCTTTCTTT	CASSVGRGEAFF
TRBD1	NA	TRBV25-1	TRBJ2-3	TGTGCCAGCAGGGAAGTAGGGACAGTCACAGATACGCAGTATTTT	CASREVGTVTDTQYF
NA	NA	TRBV27	TRBJ2-3	TGTGCCAGCAGTCCCATCGGGGGAGACACAGATACGCAGTATTTT	CASSPIGGDTDTQYF
NA	NA	TRBV6-6	TRBJ1-3	TGTGCCAGCAGTGACTACAGGGAGGGAAACACCATATATTTT	CASSDYREGNTIYF
TRBD2	NA	TRBV10-1	TRBJ2-3	TGCGCCAGCAGTGGAGGTGCGGGGGTCACAGATACGCAGTATTTT	CASSGGAGVTDTQYF
TRBD2	few	TRBV6-4	TRBJ2-3	TGTGCCAGCAGTGACGGAGTAGCGGGAGATACGCAGTATTTT	CASSDGVAGDTQYF
TRBD1	once	TRBV5-1	TRBJ1-1	TGCGCCAGCAGCTTGGCCCCAGGGGGCATGGTTAACACTGAAGCTTTCTTT	CASSLAPGGMVNTEAFF
NA	NA	TRBV10-1	TRBJ2-5	TGCGCCAGCAGTGAGTCCGGGAAGGGAGAGACCCAGTACTTC	CASSESGKGETQYF
NA	NA	TRBV27	TRBJ2-7	TGTGCCAGCAGTTTACAGGGCAACTCCTACGAGCAGTACTTC	CASSLQGNSYEQYF
TRBD2	NA	TRBV4-1	TRBJ2-3	TGCGCCAGCAGCCAACAGGGGACTAGCTTTCTTGGAGATACGCAGTATTTT	CASSQQGTSFLGDTQYF
NA	NA	TRBV6-6	TRBJ1-5	TGTGCCAGCAGTTCACTCAACAGCAATCAGCCCCAGCATTTT	CASSSLNSNQPQHF
NA	few	TRBV6-5	TRBJ2-7	TGTGCCAGCAGTTACGGACACGGCGGCTCCTACGAGCAGTACTTC	CASSYGHGGSYEQYF
NA	NA	TRBV19	TRBJ1-5	TGTGCCAGTAGTAGAAAGACCGACTCGGTGCCCCAGCATTTT	CASSRKTDSVPQHF
TRBD1	NA	TRBV5-5	TRBJ1-1	TGTGCCAGCAGCTTGGTTACGGCAGGGGGCACTGAAGCTTTCTTT	CASSLVTAGGTEAFF
TRBD1	NA	TRBV5-1	TRBJ1-1	TGCGCCAGCAGCTCACAGGGGGCTGTAAACACTGAAGCTTTCTTT	CASSSQGAVNTEAFF
TRBD2	NA	TRBV2	TRBJ2-5	TGTGCCAGCAGCGCTAGCGGGAGGGCCAAGGAGACCCAGTACTTC	CASSASGRAKETQYF
NA	NA	TRBV6-4	TRBJ2-1	TGTGTCAGCAGGGAAGCGTCAAACTCCTACAATGAGCAGTTCTTC	CVSREASNSYNEQFF
NA	once	TRBV7-9	TRBJ2-1	TGTGCCAGCAGCTTAGTGCGTTTAGGCGGCGAGCAGTTCTTC	CASSLVRLGGEQFF
NA	few	TRBV6-4	TRBJ2-5	TGTGCCAGCAGTGACTTGACAGTGCAAGAGACCCAGTACTTC	CASSDLTVQETQYF
NA	NA	TRBV7-2	TRBJ2-5	TGTGCCAGCAGCCCAGGCGGGATCCCCACTAGGGAGACCCAGTACTTC	CASSPGGIPTRETQYF
NA	NA	TRBV7-9	TRBJ2-7	TGTTCCAGCAGCCCCGAGGTCGGTGTCTACGAGCAGTACTTC	CSSSPEVGVYEQYF
NA	NA	TRBV28	TRBJ2-7	TGTGCCATCCGGACCCGAGAGGCAGAGGGCTTCGAGCAGTACTTC	CAIRTREAEGFEQYF
NA	NA	TRBV7-8	TRBJ1-2	TGTGCCAGCAGTTCCGGACAGACGGATGGCTACACCTTC	CASSSGQTDGYTF
NA	NA	TRBV23-1	TRBJ1-2	TGCGCCAGCATGAGGGAAGCCCCGGGACATTCCTTCTATGGCTACACCTTC	CASMREAPGHSFYGYTF
TRBD1	once	TRBV18	TRBJ1-3	TGTGCCAGCTCACCGACAGGGGAGACTGGAAACACCATATATTTT	CASSPTGETGNTIYF
NA	NA	TRBV10-2	TRBJ2-4	TGCGCCAGCAGTGAACGGCAGGGAGGTCTAAAAAACATTCAGTACTTC	CASSERQGGLKNIQYF
TRBD1	NA	TRBV14	TRBJ1-2	TGTGCCAGCAGCCCCACTGGACAGGTTAACTATGGCTACACCTTC	CASSPTGQVNYGYTF
TRBD2	NA	TRBV18	TRBJ2-5	TGTGCCAGCTCACCCCTAGCGGAAGAGACCCAGTACTTC	CASSPLAEETQYF
TRBD2	few	TRBV6-1	TRBJ2-7	TGTGCCAGCAGTGAAGTCACCCGCGGGAGACCGTTAGAGCAGTACTTC	CASSEVTRGRPLEQYF
TRBD1	NA	TRBV18	TRBJ2-1	TGTGCCAGCTCACCCCGGACAGGTCCCGAGCAGTTCTTC	CASSPRTGPEQFF
TRBD1	NA	TRBV11-2	TRBJ1-2	TGTGCCAGCAGGGGGACAGGGGCGGATGGCTACACCTTC	CASRGTGADGYTF
TRBD2	NA	TRBV5-4	TRBJ2-1	TGTGCCAGCAGCTTGGGGGAGGGGATGTCCTACAATGAGCAGTTCTTC	CASSLGEGMSYNEQFF
NA	NA	TRBV14	TRBJ1-3	TGTGCCAGCAGTCACACCTCTGGAAACACCATATATTTT	CASSHTSGNTIYF
TRBD1	NA	TRBV7-9	TRBJ2-6	TGTGCCAGCAGCTCCAAGGGGACAGGGCTTCCTGGGGCCAACGTCCTGACTTTC	CASSSKGTGLPGANVLTF
NA	once	TRBV14	TRBJ1-1	TGTGCCAGCAGCCAACAGGGTCGGTTGAACACTGAAGCTTTCTTT	CASSQQGRLNTEAFF